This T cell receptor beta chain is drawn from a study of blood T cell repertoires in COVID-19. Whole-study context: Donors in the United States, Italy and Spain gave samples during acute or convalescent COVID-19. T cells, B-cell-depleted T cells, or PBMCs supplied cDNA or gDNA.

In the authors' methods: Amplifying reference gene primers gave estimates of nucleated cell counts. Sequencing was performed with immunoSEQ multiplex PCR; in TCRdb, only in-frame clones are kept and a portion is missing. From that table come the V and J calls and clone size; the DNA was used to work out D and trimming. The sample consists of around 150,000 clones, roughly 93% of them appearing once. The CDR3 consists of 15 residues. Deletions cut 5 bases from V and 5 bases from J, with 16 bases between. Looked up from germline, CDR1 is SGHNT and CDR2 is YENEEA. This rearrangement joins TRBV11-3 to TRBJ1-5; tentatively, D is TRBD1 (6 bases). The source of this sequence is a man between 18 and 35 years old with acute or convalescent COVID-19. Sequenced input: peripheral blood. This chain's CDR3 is CASSPPQGQDQPQHF. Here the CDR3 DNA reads TGTGCCAGCAGCCCCCCTCAGGGGCAAGATCAGCCCCAGCATTTT.